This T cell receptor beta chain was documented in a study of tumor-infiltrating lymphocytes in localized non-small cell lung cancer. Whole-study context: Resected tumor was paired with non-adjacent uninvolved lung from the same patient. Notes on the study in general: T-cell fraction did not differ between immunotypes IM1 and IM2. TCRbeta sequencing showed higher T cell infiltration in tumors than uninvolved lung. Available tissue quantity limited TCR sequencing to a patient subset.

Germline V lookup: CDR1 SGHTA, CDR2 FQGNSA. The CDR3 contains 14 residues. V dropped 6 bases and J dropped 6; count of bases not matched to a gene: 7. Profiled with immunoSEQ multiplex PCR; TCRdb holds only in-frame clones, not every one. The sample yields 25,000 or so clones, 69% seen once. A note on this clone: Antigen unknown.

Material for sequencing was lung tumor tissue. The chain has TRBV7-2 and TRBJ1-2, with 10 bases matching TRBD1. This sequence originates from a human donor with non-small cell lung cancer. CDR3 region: CASRPGTGADGYTF. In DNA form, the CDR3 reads TGTGCCAGCAGGCCGGGGACAGGGGCCGATGGCTACACCTTC.